This T cell receptor (beta chain) was obtained from a study of T cells after posttransplantation cyclophosphamide. Study findings and constraints: Tissue-infiltrating T cells from skin or gut overlapped little with blood T cells. After PTCy, TRB diversity resembled that of CNI/methotrexate controls.

Cyclophosphamide on days +3 and +4 followed busulfan-fludarabine conditioning and a marrow graft. Details on this clone: Its cognate antigen is unknown.

The protocol was immunoSEQ multiplex PCR, while the TCRdb copy is restricted to in-frame clones and leaves out a portion. The sample has more than 2,500 clones, approximately 56% seen once. Trimming left V 5 bases short and J 5 bases short, with 16 bases between. This CDR3 has 15 residues. Germline values: CDR1 MGHRA, CDR2 YSYEKL. The gene calls are TRBV4-1 and TRBJ1-5; D unclear. The TCR originated in a male patient in his sixties or seventies who received an allogeneic stem cell transplant from a related donor and was CMV-positive. T cells may partly derive from the graft donor. The source material was PBMCs, sampled 30 days after allogeneic stem cell transplant with posttransplant cyclophosphamide. The CDR3: CASSDLPTRDQPQHF. The CDR3 DNA follows: TGCGCCAGCAGCGATCTTCCTACTAGAGATCAGCCCCAGCATTTT.